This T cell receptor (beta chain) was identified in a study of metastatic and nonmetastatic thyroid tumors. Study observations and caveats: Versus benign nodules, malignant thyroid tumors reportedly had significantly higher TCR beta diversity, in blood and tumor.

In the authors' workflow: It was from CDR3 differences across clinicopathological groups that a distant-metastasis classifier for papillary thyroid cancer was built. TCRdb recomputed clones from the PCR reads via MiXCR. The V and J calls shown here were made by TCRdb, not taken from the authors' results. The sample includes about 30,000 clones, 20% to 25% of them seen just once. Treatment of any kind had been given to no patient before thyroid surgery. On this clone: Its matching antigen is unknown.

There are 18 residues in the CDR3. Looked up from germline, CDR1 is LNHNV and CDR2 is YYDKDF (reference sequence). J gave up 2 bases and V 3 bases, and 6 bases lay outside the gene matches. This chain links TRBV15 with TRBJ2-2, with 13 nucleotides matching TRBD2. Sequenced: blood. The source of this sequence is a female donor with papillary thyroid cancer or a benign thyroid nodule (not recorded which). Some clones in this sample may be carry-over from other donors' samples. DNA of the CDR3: TGTGCCACCAGCAGCCAAGAGGGACTAGCGGGAAACACCGGGGAGCTGTTTTTT. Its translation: CATSSQEGLAGNTGELFF.